This TCR beta chain was retrieved from a study of shared clonotypes between healthy human individuals. Naive CD8 cells lacked CD45RO, underwent positive selection for CCR7 and left out terminally differentiated effector memory CD45RA+ cells. The CDR3 totals 14 residues. V was shortened by 1 base and J by 5 bases, with 11 bases between the two germline ends. Germline lookup yields CDR1 MNHEY and CDR2 SMNVEV (reference sequence). Libraries were prepared by immunoSEQ multiplex PCR; TCRdb keeps only in-frame clonotypes and omits some of them. The sample yields approximately 600,000 clones, approximately 96% seen once.

The chain combines TRBV27 with TRBJ1-1; D is perhaps TRBD1 (5 bases). Material: naive CD8+ T cells sorted from blood. The clonotype originates from a woman under 40 in good health. The CDR3 sequence: CASSLLGGETEAFF. The CDR3 coding sequence is TGTGCCAGCAGTTTATTGGGGGGTGAGACTGAAGCTTTCTTT.